This record concerns one T cell receptor beta chain sequence. In the authors' workflow: Nucleated cell counts were estimated from reference gene primer amplification. Sequencing used immunoSEQ multiplex PCR; TCRdb keeps in-frame clones, though not all of them. Clonal size and the V and J genes are those of that table, whereas D and trimming came from the DNA. The repertoire consists of 100,000 to 150,000 clones, with almost 80% occurring once and the leading ten covering roughly 25%. This specimen comes from a study of blood T cell repertoires in COVID-19. Across the study: Samples came from the United States, Italy and Spain, spanning acute and convalescent COVID-19. PBMCs, B-cell-depleted T cells, or T cells were the source of the cDNA or gDNA that made up the material.

From germline, CDR1 is SGHVS and CDR2 FQNEAQ. V trimming: 5 bases; J trimming: 5 bases; junction bases outside the gene matches: 10. This CDR3 has 15 amino acids. The clonotype originates from a human donor in a cohort sampled during active COVID-19. The J gene is TRBJ1-1, the V gene TRBV7-8, with 8 positions matching TRBD1. The sequenced sample was peripheral blood. CDR3 loop: CASSISTGAGTEAFF. CDR3 DNA: TGTGCCAGCAGCATCTCGACAGGGGCGGGGACTGAAGCTTTCTTT.